These 20 T cell receptor beta chains share one sample of origin, sequenced in a study of breast tumors, draining lymph nodes, adjacent tissues. Via MiXCR, TCRdb re-called the multiplex PCR reads, giving one row per CDR3 protein. The sample holds 200,000 to 300,000 distinct CDR3 sequences, around 30% seen once. Axillary draining lymph nodes of breast cancer patients supplied the node samples. Sequenced input: axillary lymph node tissue. Every receptor here comes from a female donor with breast cancer. Some clones in this sample may be carry-over from other donors' samples.

This clonotype has a handful of counts. With a much larger clone just one base away, this may be a read error. This chain joins TRBV20-1 and TRBJ2-1, with 9 positions matching TRBD2. This CDR3 is built from 14 residues. Per germline, CDR1 DFQATT and CDR2 SNEGSKA (reference sequence). CDR3 residues: CSARGLAAYTEQFF. CDR3 coding DNA: TGCAGTGCTAGGGGACTAGCCGCCTACACTGAGCAGTTCTTC.

This clonotype was recorded many times. The chain employs TRBV5-6 and TRBJ2-2; possibly TRBD2 for D (5 bases). Trimming left V 4 bases short and J 16 bases short, with 17 bases between. The CDR3 totals 12 residues. Germline V gene lookup returns CDR1 SGHDT and CDR2 YYEEEE. The CDR3 protein is CASSLEGRGQFF. The CDR3 bases are TGTGCCAGCAGCCTTGAGGGTCGGGGTCAGTTTTTT.

This clonotype has at least ten counts. The chain joins TRBV19 to TRBJ2-2, with 9 positions matching TRBD1. The CDR3 totals 15 residues. The germline CDR1 and CDR2 sequences are LNHDA and SQIVND (reference sequence). V was clipped by 7 bases and J by 9 bases; unmatched bases: 12. CDR3 in DNA: TGTGCCAGTAAACCGGGACAGGGTGTTTACCGGGAGCTGTTTTTT. Protein: CASKPGQGVYRELFF.

With regard to this clonotype: One end of the junction does not line up with germline, which may come from a read error. The rearrangement uses TRBV10-3 and TRBJ2-7, with D tentatively TRBD1 (6 bases). Germline V gene data show CDR1 as ENHRY and CDR2 as SYGVKD. The CDR3 runs 14 residues. CDR3 nucleotide sequence: TGCGCCATCAGAGACAGGCTAGGCTCCTACGAGCAGTACTTC. Amino acids: CAIRDRLGSYEQYF.

This clonotype came up a few times. The chain links TRBV3-1 to TRBJ2-1; perhaps TRBD2 as D (7 bases). Germline V gene data show CDR1 as LGHDT and CDR2 as YNNKEL (reference sequence). Deletions cut 8 bases from V and 13 bases from J, with 30 bases between. This CDR3 comprises 16 residues. CDR3 bases: TGTGCCAGCGCAACCACGGTGGCTCTTGGGACGGGGGGCCAGTTCTTC. Protein: CASATTVALGTGGQFF.

Many counts were recorded for this clonotype. The chain joins TRBV20-1 to TRBJ2-3, with 9 bases lining up with TRBD2. With 7 bases clipped from V and 2 bases from J, the junction kept 4 bases outside the gene matches. Germline CDR1 DFQATT, CDR2 SNEGSKA (reference sequence). The CDR3 has 13 amino acids. CDR3 in amino acids: CSGGTSYTDTQYF. CDR3 sequence (DNA): TGCAGTGGGGGGACTAGCTACACAGATACGCAGTATTTT.

This clonotype was seen more than once but under ten times. Germline is not matched at one junction end, which may reflect a read error. The genes are TRBV19 and TRBJ2-1; 15 bases agree with TRBD2. Germline CDR1 and CDR2: LNHDA and SQIVND (reference sequence). This CDR3 has 15 amino acids. In nucleotides, the CDR3 is TGTGCCAGTAGTAGTGGGACTAGCGGGAGGAATGAGCAGTCCTTC. Residues: CASSSGTSGRNEQSF.

This clonotype appeared many times. V is TRBV7-3 and J is TRBJ2-1; a weak D match, TRBD1 (5 bases). V lost 1 base, J lost 5 bases, and 12 bases lay in between. CDR3 length equals 15 residues. CDR1 is SGHTA, CDR2 FQGTGA, per germline. The CDR3 sequence is CASSLKGLVHNEQFF. The CDR3, as DNA: TGTGCCAGCAGCTTAAAGGGGCTTGTACACAATGAGCAGTTCTTC.

Ten or more counts support this clonotype. The chain couples TRBV14 to TRBJ2-5; 7 bases are shared with TRBD2. This CDR3 comprises 15 residues. Trimming cost V 1 base and J 3 bases; bases outside gene matches: 5. Germline V gene data show CDR1 as SGHDN and CDR2 as FVKESK. This CDR3 is CASSQVPGREETQYF. CDR3 in DNA: TGTGCCAGCAGCCAAGTGCCAGGGAGGGAAGAGACCCAGTACTTC.

This clonotype was seen many times. The rearrangement links TRBV7-3 to TRBJ2-6; TRBD2 aligns across 8 bases. After removal of 2 bases from V and 4 bases from J, the junction contained 4 bases not matched to a gene. CDR1 is SGHTA and CDR2 is FQGTGA in the germline V gene. This CDR3 spans 16 amino acids. In DNA form, the CDR3 reads TGTGCCAGCAGCTTAGGCGGGGGGCACGGGGCCAACGTCCTGACTTTC. Translation gives CASSLGGGHGANVLTF.

On this clonotype: A clone one base away is much larger, so this may be a read error. The rearrangement joins TRBV5-4 to TRBJ2-2, with a possible D match to TRBD2 (5 bases). This CDR3 has 14 amino acids. Germline V gene lookup returns CDR1 SGHNT and CDR2 YYREEE (reference sequence). CDR3 bases: TGTGCCAGCAGCTTACAAGCGAACACCGGGGAGCTGCTTTTT. It is translated as CASSLQANTGELLF.

This clonotype was detected many times. This sequence joins TRBV5-8 and TRBJ2-3; perhaps TRBD1 as D (6 bases). The germline V gene encodes CDR1 SGHTS and CDR2 YDEGEE. Trimming stripped 0 bases from V and 0 bases from J, with 14 bases between. This CDR3 has 17 amino acids. CDR3 nucleotides: TGTGCCAGCAGCTTGGGGCAGGGGATCTGGAGCACAGATACGCAGTATTTT. Protein product: CASSLGQGIWSTDTQYF. Filled out from reference TRBV5-8 and TRBJ2-3, the complete variable domain reads EAGVTQSPTHLIKTRGQQATLRCSPISGHTSVYWYQQALGLGLQFLLWYDEGEERNRGNFPPRFSGRQFPNYSSELNVNALELEDSALYLCASSLGQGIWSTDTQYFGPGTRLTVL.

This clonotype was found once. The rearrangement links TRBV5-4 to TRBJ1-6, with D perhaps TRBD1 (5 bases). CDR1 is SGHNT, CDR2 YYREEE, per germline (reference sequence). CDR3 length: 15 residues. Trimming took off 3 bases at V and 9 bases at J, with 16 bases between the two ends. The chain's CDR3 is CASSYQGRSGSPLHF. In DNA form, the CDR3 reads TGTGCCAGCAGCTACCAGGGACGATCAGGTTCACCCCTCCACTTT.

The table lists this clonotype with many counts. The rearrangement uses TRBV7-9 and TRBJ1-6; 8 bases map to TRBD1. Per germline, CDR1 SEHNR and CDR2 FQNEAQ (reference sequence). This CDR3 is 15 amino acids long. V lost 5 bases, J lost 5 bases, and 5 bases stayed unmatched. The CDR3 reads CASSPPTGDNSPLHF. The CDR3 DNA sequence: TGTGCCAGCAGCCCGCCGACAGGGGATAATTCACCCCTCCACTTT.

This clonotype showed up many times. At one boundary the junction diverges from the germline segment, which might be a read error. This chain joins TRBV20-1 and TRBJ2-1, with 9 bases matching TRBD2. The CDR3 runs 14 residues. Germline V gene sequence: CDR1 DFQATT, CDR2 SNEGSKA (reference sequence). For the CDR3, the DNA is TGCAGTGATAGAACGGCGGGAGGGAAGGGTGAGCAGTTCTTC. Translated: CSDRTAGGKGEQFF.

This clonotype turned up a few times. A read error may explain this, as a much larger clone is one base away. This chain connects TRBV20-1 to TRBJ2-2, with TRBD2 matching over 10 bases. Germline V CDR1 and CDR2: DFQATT, SNEGSKA (reference sequence). The CDR3 contains 15 residues. The CDR3 is CSAQAGGSNAGELFF. CDR3 nucleotides: TGCAGTGCGCAAGCGGGAGGGTCGAACGCCGGGGAGCTGTTTTTT.

This clonotype was seen a single time. One end of the junction fails to match germline, which may point to a read error. The genes are TRBV20-1 and TRBJ2-6; the D gene is possibly TRBD1 (6 bases). Looked up from germline, CDR1 is DFQATT and CDR2 is SNEGSKA (reference sequence). CDR3 size: 15 residues. The CDR3, as DNA: TGCAGTGCTGAACAGGGAAGCTCTGGGGCCGACGTCCTGACTTTC. This gives the protein CSAEQGSSGADVLTF.

This clonotype was observed a handful of times. This may come from a read error, since a much larger clone is one base off. This chain connects TRBV20-1 to TRBJ1-2; 10 bases are a match to TRBD1. Germline V gene sequence: CDR1 DFQATT, CDR2 SNEGSKA (reference sequence). This CDR3 has 12 residues. The CDR3 loop is CSADRGPNGSTF. Written as DNA, the CDR3 is TGCAGTGCCGACAGGGGGCCGAATGGCTCCACCTTC.

This clonotype was found many times. This chain links TRBV2 with TRBJ2-5; D is possibly TRBD2 (6 bases). From germline, CDR1 is SNHLY and CDR2 FYNNEI. The CDR3 consists of 14 residues. V was shortened by 3 bases and J by 2 bases, with 10 bases between the two germline ends. The CDR3 bases are TGTGCCAGCAGTGATGGACTACCTCAAGAGACCCAGTACTTC. Translation: CASSDGLPQETQYF. The variable domain in full, completed from reference TRBV2 and TRBJ2-5, reads EPEVTQTPSHQVTQMGQEVILRCVPISNHLYFYWYRQILGQKVEFLVSFYNNEISEKSEIFDDQFSVERPDGSNFTLKIRSTKLEDSAMYFCASSDGLPQETQYFGPGTRLLVL.

Turning to this clonotype: The junction does not match germline at one end; this may be a read error. This sequence joins TRBV25-1 and TRBJ1-2; possible D gene TRBD1, 6 bases. This CDR3 is built from 16 residues. Germline assignment: CDR1 MGHDK and CDR2 SYGVNS. The CDR3 coding sequence is TGTGCCCGCAGTCGTGGGGGCGGTACTACTAACTATAGCTACACCTTC. Translation: CARSRGGGTTNYSYTF.